This T cell receptor (beta chain) was observed in a study of cytomegalovirus exposure and HLA in healthy donors. Looking at the study overall: A previous analysis identified 95 million to 130 million unique TCR beta sequences derived from some 170 million T cells. Findings and caveats of the study: The only immune exposure information that was available was CMV serostatus.

The PCR made use of 60 Vbeta and 13 Jbeta primers. Assay: immunoSEQ multiplex PCR; the TCRdb copy retains only in-frame clones and omits some. Counted here are about 150,000 clones, approximately 87% occurring once; the ten biggest clones make up 1.5%. In germline, CDR1 is ENHRY, CDR2 SYGVKD. The CDR3 length is 16 residues. The V segment lost 6 bases and the J segment 6 bases; nucleotides outside the gene matches: 9. This clone was seen once. What it binds is not known. The gene calls are TRBV10-3 and TRBJ1-6, with 9 bases fitting TRBD1. The clonotype originates from a middle-aged man in good health and CMV-seronegative. Input material: PBMCs. This CDR3 is CAISNPGQGSNSPLHF. CDR3 sequence (DNA): TGTGCCATCAGCAATCCGGGACAGGGAAGTAATTCACCCCTCCACTTT.